This TCR beta chain was captured in a study of T cell changes during pregnancy in multiple sclerosis. V lost 6 bases, J lost 1 base, and 15 bases lay in between. The CDR3 extends over 15 amino acids. Germline CDR1 is MDHEN and CDR2 is SYDVKM. Clones were read by immunoSEQ multiplex PCR, and TCRdb kept only the in-frame ones, dropping some. The sample includes about 47,000 clones, 80% to 90% seen only once; the top ten take 6.5% to 9.5%. The chain has TRBV28 and TRBJ1-1, with D unresolved. The starting material was CD8+ T cells from peripheral blood mononuclear cells, obtained in the second trimester of pregnancy. This clonotype was sampled from a female donor with multiple sclerosis, enrolled in a pregnancy study. CDR3 sequence reads: CASRHYVEGNTEAFF. The CDR3 DNA sequence: TGTGCCAGCAGACATTACGTGGAGGGGAACACTGAAGCTTTCTTT.